This entry lists 20 T cell receptor beta chains sequenced from one sample in a study of blood T cells in healthy people across ages. Combining a sample-barcoded 5' primer with a J-beta primer mix, a second PCR ran for about 7 to 12 cycles. Using its own MiXCR run on the 5' RACE reads, TCRdb lists one record per CDR3 protein. The data contain about 1.4 million distinct CDR3 sequences, roughly 64% of them singletons. Sequencing was performed on blood. These receptors all stem from a man between 18 and 29 years old in good health.

This clonotype was seen more than once but under ten times. The gene calls are TRBV20-1 and TRBJ1-2; D unclear. V lost 2 bases, J lost 3 bases, and 10 bases lay in between. Germline-derived CDR1 and CDR2 are DFQATT and SNEGSKA (reference sequence). This CDR3 comprises 13 residues. The CDR3 nucleotides read TGCAGTGCTAGAATTTCCGGGTACTATGGCTACACCTTC. Translated: CSARISGYYGYTF.

The chain carries TRBV7-8 and TRBJ1-2; D not resolved. Deletions cut 1 base from V and 5 bases from J, with 14 bases between. Per the germline V gene, CDR1 is SGHVS and CDR2 is FQNEAQ. The CDR3 is 15 residues long. This CDR3 is CASSLEVEGRYGYTF. CDR3 sequence (DNA): TGTGCCAGCAGCTTAGAGGTTGAAGGGCGATATGGCTACACCTTC.

J is TRBJ2-3 and V is TRBV3-1; no reliable D call. Germline CDR1 reads LGHDT; CDR2 reads YNNKEL (reference sequence). Trimming took off 4 bases at V and 6 bases at J, with 14 bases between the two ends. The CDR3 runs to 14 residues. The CDR3 DNA reads as TGTGCCAGCAGCCTACCGAACATGGGGGATACGCAGTATTTT. Amino acids: CASSLPNMGDTQYF.

This clonotype turned up a few times. J is TRBJ2-6 and V is TRBV7-2; no firm D call. The CDR3 has 16 amino acids. Germline V gene lookup returns CDR1 SGHTA and CDR2 FQGNSA. The ends were cut back, 5 bases at V and 2 bases at J, with 13 bases in the middle. CDR3 sequence (DNA): TGTGCCAGCAGCCCCCAAGTATTTGCTGGGGCCAACGTCCTGACTTTC. It encodes CASSPQVFAGANVLTF.

The V gene is TRBV29-1, the J gene TRBJ2-5, with unresolved D. The germline gives CDR1 SQVTM, CDR2 ANQGSEA. The CDR3 is 10 amino acids. V was shortened by 5 bases and J by 7 bases, with 8 bases between the two germline ends. Here the CDR3 reads CSVLWLTQYF. Here the CDR3 DNA reads TGCAGCGTTCTTTGGTTGACCCAGTACTTC.

This clonotype was observed many times. The chain is built from TRBV27 and TRBJ2-5; 9 bases agree with TRBD1. Germline trimming cut 5 bases from V and 3 bases from J; bases unmatched to any gene: 1. Germline V CDR1 and CDR2: MNHEY, SMNVEV (reference sequence). The CDR3 has 13 residues. CDR3 sequence (DNA): TGTGCCAGCAGTGGGACAGGGAAAGAGACCCAGTACTTC. This sequence encodes CASSGTGKETQYF.

This CDR3 is CSGTGFGSTDTQYF. CDR3 DNA sequence: TGCAGTGGGACAGGGTTTGGTTCCACAGATACGCAGTATTTT. The V gene is TRBV20-1, the J gene TRBJ2-3; 8 nucleotides agree with TRBD1. V trimming: 7 bases; J trimming: 2 bases; junction bases outside the gene matches: 8. This CDR3 comprises 14 residues. Germline-derived CDR1 and CDR2 are DFQATT and SNEGSKA (reference sequence).

In this sample, this clonotype turned up a few times. The chain recombines TRBV28 with TRBJ2-5, with D perhaps matching TRBD1 (6 bases). The V gene lost 8 bases and the J gene lost 5 bases, with 18 bases spanning the gap. The CDR3 runs to 14 residues. CDR1 and CDR2 (germline): MDHEN, SYDVKM. Here the CDR3 reads CASLGHPLGETQYF. In DNA, the CDR3 is TGTGCCAGCCTGGGACATCCCCTAGGGGAGACCCAGTACTTC.

The V and J genes are TRBV20-1 and TRBJ2-1, with 15 bases matching TRBD2. This CDR3 has 16 amino acids. Trimming cost V 3 bases and J 4 bases; bases outside gene matches: 4. Germline CDR1 reads DFQATT; CDR2 reads SNEGSKA (reference sequence). The CDR3 protein is CSASPGTSGRYNEQFF. The CDR3 coding sequence is TGCAGTGCTAGTCCCGGGACTAGCGGGAGGTACAATGAGCAGTTCTTC.

The chain has TRBV12-3 or TRBV12-4 and TRBJ1-1; 10 bases line up with TRBD1. V was clipped by 5 bases and J by 1 base; unmatched bases: 7. The CDR3 is 16 amino acids. CDR3 residues: CASSRRQGATNTEAFF. The CDR3 bases are TGTGCCAGCAGTCGACGACAGGGGGCGACGAACACTGAAGCTTTCTTT.

This clonotype has only a few counts. The rearrangement joins TRBV20-1 to TRBJ2-1; 14 positions match TRBD2. CDR1 and CDR2 (germline): DFQATT, SNEGSKA (reference sequence). The trim removed 4 bases at V and 6 bases at J, leaving 8 bases unmatched. This CDR3 comprises 16 residues. The CDR3 DNA is TGCAGTGCTACCATGAGACTAGCGGGAGGGAGCAATGAGCAGTTCTTC. Protein: CSATMRLAGGSNEQFF.

This clonotype showed up just once. The genes are TRBV7-2 and TRBJ2-1; D assignment may be TRBD1 or TRBD2 (5 bases each). The CDR3 has 15 amino acids. V was cut by 5 bases and J by 8 bases, with 19 bases left in between. The germline gives CDR1 SGHTA, CDR2 FQGNSA. CDR3 residues: CASSRRTGTEYEQFF. As DNA, the CDR3 is TGTGCCAGCAGCAGACGAACTGGGACGGAATATGAGCAGTTCTTC.

This clonotype was observed once. The chain carries TRBV4-1 and TRBJ2-7; no firm D call. The CDR3 has 14 amino acids. The ends were cut back, 1 base at V and 0 bases at J, with 7 bases in the middle. The germline gives CDR1 MGHRA, CDR2 YSYEKL. The DNA of the CDR3 is TGCGCCAGCAGCCAAGGTGGGTTCTCCTACGAGCAGTACTTC. This encodes CASSQGGFSYEQYF.

In its sample, this clonotype was seen a few times. The rearrangement uses TRBV2 and TRBJ2-7; D is perhaps TRBD1 (5 bases). The V and J ends lost 6 bases and 6 bases respectively, with 18 bases between them. Looked up from germline, CDR1 is SNHLY and CDR2 is FYNNEI. This CDR3 comprises 14 residues. The CDR3 DNA is TGTGCCAGCAGAGCCGACAGACTCGTATCCGAGCAGTACTTC. The encoded protein is CASRADRLVSEQYF.

This CDR3 is CASSLYGTAHTGELFF. The CDR3 DNA sequence: TGTGCCAGCAGTTTATACGGGACAGCTCACACCGGGGAGCTGTTTTTT. The V and J genes are TRBV27 and TRBJ2-2; 7 nucleotides agree with TRBD1. CDR3 length: 16 residues. The germline CDR1 and CDR2 sequences are MNHEY and SMNVEV (reference sequence). The V segment lost 1 base and the J segment 3 bases; nucleotides outside the gene matches: 5.

The chain links TRBV12-3 or TRBV12-4 to TRBJ2-4; D perhaps matches TRBD1 (6 bases). The end of the DNA aligns better with TRBJ2-5, so the J call may be wrong. This CDR3 contains 15 residues. CDR3: CASSVTDSYVETQYF. DNA of the CDR3: TGTGCCAGCAGTGTCACGGACAGTTACGTGGAGACCCAGTACTTC.

V gene TRBV13 combines with J gene TRBJ2-3; D may be TRBD2 (5 bases). The CDR3 sequence is 12 residues long. V was clipped by 5 bases and J by 6 bases, with 9 bases between them. Per germline, CDR1 PRHDT and CDR2 FYEKMQ (reference sequence). CDR3 residues: CASSHRRDTQYF. The CDR3 nucleotides are TGTGCCAGCAGCCATAGGAGGGATACGCAGTATTTT.

This clonotype was picked up a small number of times. V is TRBV29-1 and J is TRBJ2-7, with a possible D match to TRBD2 (5 bases). Trimming pared 5 bases from V and 2 bases from J, leaving 22 bases between. Per the germline V gene, CDR1 is SQVTM and CDR2 is ANQGSEA. The CDR3 contains 16 residues. The chain's CDR3 is CSVNSEMSGSPYEQYF. DNA of the CDR3: TGCAGCGTTAATAGCGAGATGAGTGGGAGCCCCTACGAGCAGTACTTC.

The chain has TRBV20-1 and TRBJ2-7; no clear D gene. The CDR3 consists of 11 residues. V lost 3 bases and J lost 3, with 6 bases in between. Germline V gene data show CDR1 as DFQATT and CDR2 as SNEGSKA (reference sequence). The CDR3 is CSARRNYEQYF. The CDR3 DNA reads as TGCAGTGCTAGGCGTAACTACGAGCAGTACTTC.

A few counts support this clonotype. The chain couples TRBV29-1 to TRBJ2-1; tentative D call: TRBD2 (5 bases). Germline V CDR1 and CDR2: SQVTM, ANQGSEA. The V end lost 5 bases, the J end lost 2 bases, and 7 bases lay between the germline ends. The CDR3 length is 12 residues. CDR3 nucleotide sequence: TGCAGCGTTCGGGGAACCTACAATGAGCAGTTCTTC. As protein: CSVRGTYNEQFF.